This T cell receptor (beta chain) stems from a study of T cells after yellow fever vaccination. Overall study findings and caveats: There was a small share of clonotypes that showed up in both the CD4 and CD8 compartments.

Remarks on this clonotype: Its antigen is undetermined.

Looked up from germline, CDR1 is LNHNV and CDR2 is YYDKDF (reference sequence). The CDR3 runs 13 residues. V gave up 1 base and J gave up 2 bases, with 5 bases separating them. TCRdb used MiXCR to reprocess the 5' RACE reads, holding one entry per CDR3 protein. Found here are approximately 610,000 distinct CDR3 sequences, around a sixth of them singletons; the top ten hold roughly 17%. This rearrangement joins TRBV15 to TRBJ1-2; no reliable D call. The sequence derives from a man younger than 35 who received the YFV17D yellow fever vaccine. The sequencing used PBMCs, collected around 5 days after the first yellow fever vaccination. The CDR3: CATSRADNYGYTF. CDR3 bases: TGTGCCACCAGCAGAGCGGACAACTATGGCTACACCTTC.